This passage covers 30 T cell receptor beta chains from one sample sequenced in a study of cytomegalovirus exposure and HLA in healthy donors. It was with 60 Vbeta and 13 Jbeta primers that the PCR ran. Only in-frame clones appear in the TCRdb table, and some are missing; sequencing was by immunoSEQ multiplex PCR. The specimen's table records about 77,000 clones. The source material was PBMCs. These receptors came from a man aged 50 to 59 in good health and CMV-seropositive.

The chain employs TRBV5-1 and TRBJ2-3; D not resolved. Trimming shortened V by 2 bases and J by 0 bases, and 10 bases separated the two germline ends. Germline lookup yields CDR1 SGHRS and CDR2 YFSETQ. CDR3 length: 15 residues. The CDR3 DNA reads TGCGCCAGCAGCTTCGGTGATACTAGCACAGATACGCAGTATTTT. Translated, it gives CASSFGDTSTDTQYF.

The chain recombines TRBV5-6 with TRBJ1-2, with 8 bases aligning to TRBD1. V lost 5 bases and J lost 6; bases outside the gene matches: 9. Germline CDR1 is SGHDT and CDR2 is YYEEEE. The CDR3 spans 14 residues. The CDR3 region has the DNA TGTGCCAGCAGTTATCCTGACAGGGGAGATGGCTACACCTTC. It codes for CASSYPDRGDGYTF.

The chain links TRBV6-1 to TRBJ1-2; no definite D call. Germline V gene lookup returns CDR1 MNHNS and CDR2 SASEGT. The V gene lost 2 bases and the J gene lost 4 bases, with 14 bases spanning the gap. This CDR3 comprises 15 residues. CDR3 sequence reads: CASSESVTEAYGYTF. CDR3 in DNA: TGTGCCAGCAGTGAATCTGTGACGGAGGCCTATGGCTACACCTTC.

The CDR3 here is CSVTLNTEAFF. DNA of the CDR3: TGCAGCGTTACACTGAACACTGAAGCTTTCTTT. V and J are TRBV29-1 and TRBJ1-1; D unclear. Germline values: CDR1 SQVTM, CDR2 ANQGSEA. CDR3 size: 11 residues. Trimming removed 5 bases at V and 0 bases at J, with 4 bases between. Complete variable domain (other parts from reference TRBV29-1 and TRBJ1-1): SAVISQKPSRDICQRGTSLTIQCQVDSQVTMMFWYRQQPGQSLTLIATANQGSEATYESGFVIDKFPISRPNLTFSTLTVSNMSPEDSSIYLCSVTLNTEAFFGQGTRLTVV.

This rearrangement joins TRBV9 to TRBJ2-3, with D possibly TRBD2 on 5 matching bases. Germline V gene data show CDR1 as SGDLS and CDR2 as YYNGEE. This CDR3 has 15 amino acids. Trimming removed 0 bases from V and 2 bases from J, with 10 bases in between. The chain's CDR3 is CASSVDGDYTDTQYF. For the CDR3, the DNA is TGTGCCAGCAGCGTAGACGGTGACTACACAGATACGCAGTATTTT.

The rearrangement links TRBV7-9 to TRBJ2-5; weak D call: TRBD2 (5 bases). This CDR3 contains 14 residues. V dropped 4 bases and J dropped 5 bases, with 14 bases sitting between them. Looked up from germline, CDR1 is SEHNR and CDR2 is FQNEAQ (reference sequence). Here the CDR3 reads CASSSLLDPETQYF. In nucleotides, the CDR3 is TGTGCCAGCAGCTCCTTACTAGATCCGGAGACCCAGTACTTC.

This rearrangement joins TRBV5-1 to TRBJ2-7; TRBD2 matches at 14 bases. The ends lost 3 bases at V and 7 bases at J; junction bases unmatched: 3. The CDR3 spans 14 residues. Looked up from germline, CDR1 is SGHRS and CDR2 is YFSETQ. CDR3 bases: TGCGCCAGCAGCTGGGGGACTAGCGGGGGAGAGCAGTACGTC. It yields the protein CASSWGTSGGEQYV.

The chain has TRBV2 and TRBJ1-1; 9 nucleotides agree with TRBD1. Germline-derived CDR1 and CDR2 are SNHLY and FYNNEI. J was trimmed by 10 bases and V by 6 bases; bases with no gene match: 9. The CDR3 contains 13 residues. The chain's CDR3 is CASSPRDRVVAFF. CDR3 nucleotide sequence: TGTGCCAGCAGCCCCCGGGACAGGGTGGTAGCTTTCTTT.

The V gene is TRBV7-2, the J gene TRBJ1-1; 7 bases fit TRBD1. The CDR3 loop spans 14 amino acids. With V trimmed by 6 bases and J by 4 bases, 8 bases remained unmatched. From germline, CDR1 is SGHTA and CDR2 FQGNSA. The CDR3 sequence is CASSFQGTATEAFF. In DNA, the CDR3 is TGTGCCAGCAGTTTCCAGGGGACAGCCACTGAAGCTTTCTTT.

V gene TRBV7-2 combines with J gene TRBJ2-1; the match to TRBD1 covers 10 bases. V gave up 2 bases and J gave up 4 bases; unmatched junction bases: 2. This CDR3 has 15 amino acids. CDR1 is SGHTA, CDR2 FQGNSA, per germline. The CDR3 region is CASSLMGQGYNEQFF. The CDR3 coding sequence is TGTGCCAGCAGCTTAATGGGACAGGGGTACAATGAGCAGTTCTTC.

CDR3 DNA: TGTGCCAGCAGCGTAGGGGACAGGGGGCCACAGACCCAGTACTTC. It translates to CASSVGDRGPQTQYF. This chain joins TRBV9 and TRBJ2-5; the match to TRBD1 covers 12 bases. V was clipped by 0 bases and J by 6 bases; unmatched bases: 3. Germline V gene data show CDR1 as SGDLS and CDR2 as YYNGEE. This CDR3 region has 15 residues.

The chain uses TRBV5-8 and TRBJ1-1; D perhaps matches TRBD1 (5 bases). The V gene lost 1 base and the J gene lost 0 bases, with 13 bases spanning the gap. This CDR3 is built from 16 residues. Germline V gene lookup returns CDR1 SGHTS and CDR2 YDEGEE. Written as DNA, the CDR3 is TGTGCCAGCAGCTTGCAGGGAGGGAGAATGAACACTGAAGCTTTCTTT. As protein: CASSLQGGRMNTEAFF.

The chain is built from TRBV19 and TRBJ2-2; the match to TRBD1 covers 7 bases. The J segment lost 4 bases and the V segment lost 10 bases, leaving 15 bases of the junction unmatched. CDR1 is LNHDA, CDR2 SQIVND, per germline (reference sequence). This CDR3 spans 16 amino acids. CDR3 protein: CATFQQGKGVTGELFF. The CDR3 DNA is TGTGCCACCTTTCAACAGGGGAAGGGGGTCACCGGGGAGCTGTTTTTT.

The V gene is TRBV6-1, the J gene TRBJ2-5; 7 nucleotides align to TRBD2. The germline CDR1 and CDR2 sequences are MNHNS and SASEGT. V trimming: 4 bases; J trimming: 2 bases; junction bases outside the gene matches: 4. The CDR3 loop spans 14 amino acids. The CDR3 loop reads CASSAAGVQETQYF. The DNA of the CDR3 is TGTGCCAGCAGTGCCGCGGGGGTACAAGAGACCCAGTACTTC.

CDR3 protein: CASSLVSAFGTEAFF. The CDR3 DNA follows: TGTGCCAGCAGCTTAGTAAGCGCTTTCGGCACTGAAGCTTTCTTT. The chain couples TRBV11-2 to TRBJ1-1; no clear D gene. Deletions cut 1 base from V and 4 bases from J, with 13 bases between. The germline gives CDR1 SGHAT, CDR2 FQNNGV. There are 15 residues in the CDR3.

The J gene is TRBJ2-7, the V gene TRBV11-2, with 7 bases lining up with TRBD1. V lost 5 bases to trimming and J lost 2 bases; unmatched junction nucleotides: 6. Germline values: CDR1 SGHAT, CDR2 FQNNGV. This CDR3 region has 14 residues. The CDR3 region has the DNA TGTGCCAGCAGCCCCAGGGACAGAGCCTACGAGCAGTACTTC. Its translation is CASSPRDRAYEQYF.

The chain is built from TRBV5-1 and TRBJ2-1; TRBD2 aligns across 10 bases. Trimming removed 4 bases from V and 7 bases from J; junction bases left unmatched: 14. Germline-derived CDR1 and CDR2 are SGHRS and YFSETQ. The CDR3 is 17 amino acids. DNA of the CDR3: TGCGCCAGCAGCCCGCGACTGACGAGCGGGAGGGAGAATGAGCAGTTCTTC. Protein product: CASSPRLTSGRENEQFF.

This CDR3 reads CASSWGSSYNEQFF. The DNA for the CDR3 is TGTGCCAGCAGCTGGGGCAGCTCCTACAATGAGCAGTTCTTC. This chain connects TRBV7-9 to TRBJ2-1; TRBD1 is a possible D gene (5 bases). The CDR3 covers 14 residues. With 4 bases removed from V and 0 bases from J, the gap between germline ends came to 7 bases. From germline, CDR1 is SEHNR and CDR2 FQNEAQ (reference sequence).

The chain is built from TRBV5-1 and TRBJ1-1; no clear D. The germline V and J ends were trimmed by 4 bases and 4 bases, with 14 bases remaining between them. CDR1 and CDR2 (germline): SGHRS, YFSETQ. The length of the CDR3 is 14 residues. The CDR3 DNA follows: TGCGCCAGCAGCCCGGGGAGGGCGGGCACTGAAGCTTTCTTT. Translated: CASSPGRAGTEAFF. The entire variable domain, with the rest obtained from reference TRBV5-1 and TRBJ1-1, is as follows: KAGVTQTPRYLIKTRGQQVTLSCSPISGHRSVSWYQQTPGQGLQFLFEYFSETQRNKGNFPGRFSGRQFSNSRSEMNVSTLELGDSALYLCASSPGRAGTEAFFGQGTRLTVV.

The rearrangement joins TRBV4-1 to TRBJ1-4; no firm D call. This CDR3 spans 15 amino acids. Germline values: CDR1 MGHRA, CDR2 YSYEKL. V lost 4 bases and J 7 bases, leaving 16 bases between the germline ends. The CDR3 loop is CASSRDRRGTEKLFF. CDR3 DNA: TGCGCCAGCAGCCGAGACCGGAGAGGTACTGAAAAACTGTTTTTT.

V usage is TRBV6-1 and J usage is TRBJ2-1; 10 bases fit TRBD2. Looked up from germline, CDR1 is MNHNS and CDR2 is SASEGT. This CDR3 has 14 residues. J gave up 7 bases and V 7 bases, and 7 bases lay outside the gene matches. CDR3 in amino acids: CASKSAGGRNEQFF. The CDR3 DNA is TGTGCCAGCAAATCAGCGGGGGGGAGGAATGAGCAGTTCTTC.

Written as DNA, the CDR3 is TGTGCCAGCAGCGTAGCCCCTCATCGCGACACCGGGGAGCTGTTTTTT. It is translated as CASSVAPHRDTGELFF. This rearrangement joins TRBV9 to TRBJ2-2; no clear D. The CDR3 extends over 16 amino acids. V dropped 0 bases and J dropped 3 bases, with 12 bases sitting between them. Germline loops: CDR1 SGDLS, CDR2 YYNGEE.

The chain joins TRBV6-1 to TRBJ1-4; a possible D gene is TRBD1 (5 bases). The V and J ends lost 3 bases and 8 bases respectively, with 16 bases between them. The CDR3 is made up of 15 amino acids. The germline V gene has CDR1 MNHNS and CDR2 SASEGT. The CDR3 reads CASSDEAGPREKLFF. The DNA of the CDR3 is TGTGCCAGCAGTGATGAGGCAGGGCCACGCGAAAAACTGTTTTTT.

This rearrangement joins TRBV5-1 to TRBJ1-1; D is undetermined. This CDR3 comprises 14 residues. V gave up 0 bases and J gave up 1 base, with 7 bases separating them. Germline lookup yields CDR1 SGHRS and CDR2 YFSETQ. This chain's CDR3 is CASSLDTQNTEAFF. CDR3 nucleotides: TGCGCCAGCAGCTTGGACACCCAGAACACTGAAGCTTTCTTT. The whole variable domain, filled in from reference TRBV5-1 and TRBJ1-1, reads KAGVTQTPRYLIKTRGQQVTLSCSPISGHRSVSWYQQTPGQGLQFLFEYFSETQRNKGNFPGRFSGRQFSNSRSEMNVSTLELGDSALYLCASSLDTQNTEAFFGQGTRLTVV.

This chain joins TRBV7-3 and TRBJ1-1; tentative D call: TRBD1 (5 bases). Germline V gene lookup returns CDR1 SGHTA and CDR2 FQGTGA. The CDR3 consists of 14 residues. V lost 2 bases and J lost 1, with 8 bases in between. This chain's CDR3 is CASSLQGWNTEAFF. In DNA, the CDR3 is TGTGCCAGCAGCTTACAGGGTTGGAACACTGAAGCTTTCTTT.

The V gene is TRBV4-1, the J gene TRBJ2-2; 9 nucleotides match TRBD1. V was pared by 6 bases and J by 6 bases, with 2 bases of the junction left unmatched. The CDR3 has 13 amino acids. Germline V gives CDR1 MGHRA, CDR2 YSYEKL. CDR3 nucleotides: TGCGCCAGCAGTCGACAGGGGGCCGGGGAGCTGTTTTTT. As protein: CASSRQGAGELFF.

V usage is TRBV18 and J usage is TRBJ2-2; TRBD2 aligns across 8 bases. V shed 5 bases, J shed 8 bases, and the junction held 13 bases outside the gene matches. The germline V gene encodes CDR1 KGHSH and CDR2 LQKENI. CDR3 size: 16 residues. CDR3: CASSEADSGARGELFF. CDR3 DNA sequence: TGTGCCAGCTCAGAAGCGGATAGCGGGGCGCGAGGGGAGCTGTTTTTT. The full variable domain, rest sourced from reference TRBV18 and TRBJ2-2, is NAGVMQNPRHLVRRRGQEARLRCSPMKGHSHVYWYRQLPEEGLKFMVYLQKENIIDESGMPKERFSAEFPKEGPSILRIQQVVRGDSAAYFCASSEADSGARGELFFGEGSRLTVL.

The V call is TRBV19, the J call TRBJ1-1; D gene ambiguous. CDR3 length: 13 amino acids. Germline values: CDR1 LNHDA, CDR2 SQIVND (reference sequence). V gave up 8 bases and J gave up 0 bases, with 10 bases separating them. The CDR3 spells CASFNEMNTEAFF. The DNA of the CDR3 is TGTGCCAGTTTTAACGAGATGAACACTGAAGCTTTCTTT. Looking up the rest from reference TRBV19 and TRBJ1-1 gives the full variable domain: DGGITQSPKYLFRKEGQNVTLSCEQNLNHDAMYWYRQDPGQGLRLIYYSQIVNDFQKGDIAEGYSVSREKKESFPLTVTSAQKNPTAFYLCASFNEMNTEAFFGQGTRLTVV.

This sequence joins TRBV27 and TRBJ2-7; the match to TRBD1 covers 8 bases. CDR1 MNHEY and CDR2 SMNVEV come from the germline V gene (reference sequence). V lost 4 bases and J lost 3; bases outside the gene matches: 8. The CDR3 is 15 residues long. Here the CDR3 DNA reads TGTGCCAGCAGTTCTCCGGACAGGGTCCTCTACGAGCAGTACTTC. It encodes CASSSPDRVLYEQYF.

Note on this clone: Relative to the germline gene, one junction end is altered; a read error may explain this. This chain uses TRBV6-5 with TRBJ2-7; D is perhaps TRBD2 (7 bases). Looked up from germline, CDR1 is MNHEY and CDR2 is SVGAGI. CDR3 length equals 14 residues. CDR3 protein: CAGSQLGRDNEQYF. The CDR3 DNA sequence: TGTGCCGGCAGCCAATTGGGGAGGGACAACGAGCAGTACTTC.